This T cell receptor (beta chain) was identified in a study of blood T cells in healthy people across ages. This clonotype appeared many times. The use of a sample-barcoded 5' primer and a J-beta primer mix characterized a second PCR of roughly 6 to 11 cycles. TCRdb re-derived calls from the 5' RACE reads in MiXCR, one entry per CDR3 protein. The sample records fewer than 750,000 distinct CDR3 sequences, about 50% being singletons. The CDR3 is 13 amino acids. The V segment lost 9 bases and the J segment 4 bases; nucleotides outside the gene matches: 4. Germline lookup yields CDR1 ENHRY and CDR2 SYGVKD.

The rearrangement links TRBV10-3 to TRBJ1-5; TRBD1 matches 9 bases. The sequence came from an elderly woman in good health. The sample was blood. CDR3 nucleotide sequence: TGTGCCATAACAGGGGGCGCGAATCAGCCCCAGCATTTT. This translates into CAITGGANQPQHF.